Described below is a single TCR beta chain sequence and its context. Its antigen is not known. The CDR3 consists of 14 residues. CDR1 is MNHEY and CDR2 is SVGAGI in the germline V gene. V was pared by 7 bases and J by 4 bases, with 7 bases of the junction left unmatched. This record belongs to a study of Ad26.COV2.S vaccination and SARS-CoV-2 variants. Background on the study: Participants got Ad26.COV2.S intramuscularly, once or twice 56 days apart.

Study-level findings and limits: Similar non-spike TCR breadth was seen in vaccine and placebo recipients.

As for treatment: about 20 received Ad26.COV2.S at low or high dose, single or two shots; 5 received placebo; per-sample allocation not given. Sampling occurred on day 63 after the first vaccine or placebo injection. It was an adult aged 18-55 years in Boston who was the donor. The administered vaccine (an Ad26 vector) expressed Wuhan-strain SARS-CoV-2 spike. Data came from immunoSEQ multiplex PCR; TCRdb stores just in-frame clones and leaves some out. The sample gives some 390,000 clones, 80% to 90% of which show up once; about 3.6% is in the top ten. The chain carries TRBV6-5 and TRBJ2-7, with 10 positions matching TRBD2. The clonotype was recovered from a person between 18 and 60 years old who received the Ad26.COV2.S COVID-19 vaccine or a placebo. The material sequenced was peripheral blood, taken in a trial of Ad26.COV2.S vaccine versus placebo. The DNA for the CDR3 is TGTGCCAGCAATACCCTAGCGGGGGTTTACGAGCAGTACTTC. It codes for CASNTLAGVYEQYF.